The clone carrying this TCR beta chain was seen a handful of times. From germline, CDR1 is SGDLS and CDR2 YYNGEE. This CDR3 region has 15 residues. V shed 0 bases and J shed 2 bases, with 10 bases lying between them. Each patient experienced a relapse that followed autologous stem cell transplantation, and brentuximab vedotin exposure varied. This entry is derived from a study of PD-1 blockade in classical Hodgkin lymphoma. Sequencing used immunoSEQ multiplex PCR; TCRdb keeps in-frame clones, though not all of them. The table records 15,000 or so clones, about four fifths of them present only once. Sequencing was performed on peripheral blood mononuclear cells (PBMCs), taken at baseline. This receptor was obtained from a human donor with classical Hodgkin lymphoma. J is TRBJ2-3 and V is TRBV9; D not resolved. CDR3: CASSVEVRVTDTQYF. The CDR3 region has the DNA TGTGCCAGCAGCGTAGAGGTCAGAGTCACAGATACGCAGTATTTT.